A single sample is the source of the 22 T cell receptor beta chains below, sequenced in a study of blood T cell repertoires in COVID-19. TCRdb's copy holds only in-frame clones and misses some; the assay was immunoSEQ multiplex PCR. The repertoire holds 290,000 or so clones, with about four fifths as singletons. The sample taken for sequencing was PBMCs or T cells enriched from blood (not recorded which). All receptors come from a man aged 40-50 years who had been exposed to COVID-19.

CDR3 in DNA: TGTGCCAGCAGTTTCGGGGGTCGGGAGACCCAGTACTTC. Amino acids: CASSFGGRETQYF. The chain uses TRBV27 and TRBJ2-5; perhaps TRBD2 as D (6 bases). Germline V gives CDR1 MNHEY, CDR2 SMNVEV (reference sequence). The CDR3 covers 13 residues. Trimming stripped 3 bases from V and 5 bases from J, with 10 bases between.

V usage is TRBV2 and J usage is TRBJ2-7; unclear D gene. This CDR3 spans 11 amino acids. Germline values: CDR1 SNHLY, CDR2 FYNNEI. V lost 8 bases and J 0 bases, leaving 5 bases between the germline ends. The CDR3, as DNA: TGTGCCAGCTCCAACTCCTACGAGCAGTACTTC. As protein: CASSNSYEQYF.

The V and J genes are TRBV6-5 and TRBJ2-3; D gene ambiguous. The length of the CDR3 is 14 residues. Per the germline V gene, CDR1 is MNHEY and CDR2 is SVGAGI. Trimming shortened V by 2 bases and J by 6 bases, and 12 bases separated the two germline ends. This CDR3 is CASSYRLSMDTQYF. Here the CDR3 DNA reads TGTGCCAGCAGTTACCGCCTTTCTATGGATACGCAGTATTTT.

A remark on this clone: Other DNA sequences from this sample encode an identical CDR3 as well. This sequence joins TRBV12-3 or TRBV12-4 and TRBJ1-1; a possible D gene is TRBD1 (6 bases). This CDR3 region has 12 residues. V was trimmed by 2 bases and J by 6 bases, leaving 7 bases between them. The CDR3 nucleotides read TGTGCCAGCAGTTTATCAGGGGCTGAAGCTTTCTTT. Its translation: CASSLSGAEAFF.

The genes are TRBV29-1 and TRBJ1-1, with D tentatively TRBD1 (6 bases). The V and J ends lost 7 bases and 4 bases respectively, with 10 bases between them. The CDR3 totals 11 residues. Germline CDR1 SQVTM, CDR2 ANQGSEA. The CDR3, as DNA: TGCAGCGGTAAACAGGGCACTGAAGCTTTCTTT. This gives the protein CSGKQGTEAFF.

The rearrangement uses TRBV18 and TRBJ2-1, with 8 bases aligning to TRBD1. Unmatched junction bases numbered 11, after V lost 0 bases and J lost 10 bases. Germline CDR1 KGHSH, CDR2 LQKENI. This CDR3 contains 16 residues. The CDR3 nucleotides are TGTGCCAGCTCACCACCGGACAGGGCCAGGCTCGAAGAGCAGTTCTTC. The encoded protein is CASSPPDRARLEEQFF.

The chain links TRBV7-6 to TRBJ2-5, with 7 bases identical to TRBD1. This CDR3 comprises 18 residues. V lost 1 base, J lost 5 bases, and 16 bases stayed unmatched. The germline gives CDR1 SGHVS, CDR2 FNYEAQ. The CDR3 spells CASSLDWRGTGVGETQYF. CDR3 nucleotides: TGTGCCAGCAGCTTAGATTGGCGAGGAACAGGGGTAGGCGAGACCCAGTACTTC. Filled out from reference TRBV7-6 and TRBJ2-5, the complete variable domain reads GAGVSQSPRYKVTKRGQDVALRCDPISGHVSLYWYRQALGQGPEFLTYFNYEAQQDKSGLPNDRFSAERPEGSISTLTIQRTEQRDSAMYRCASSLDWRGTGVGETQYFGPGTRLLVL.

The genes are TRBV29-1 and TRBJ1-2; 9 positions agree with TRBD1. V lost 0 bases and J lost 7; bases outside the gene matches: 3. The CDR3 loop spans 13 amino acids. The germline V gene encodes CDR1 SQVTM and CDR2 ANQGSEA. CDR3 amino acids: CSVEEWTGVGYTF. CDR3 nucleotide sequence: TGCAGCGTTGAAGAATGGACAGGGGTTGGCTACACCTTC.

This sequence joins TRBV6-5 and TRBJ2-3; 9 positions match TRBD2. The trim removed 2 bases at V and 6 bases at J, leaving 6 bases unmatched. Germline values: CDR1 MNHEY, CDR2 SVGAGI. This CDR3 has 15 residues. CDR3 sequence: CASSYRLSGSDTQYF. Here the CDR3 DNA reads TGTGCCAGCAGTTACCGGCTTAGCGGGAGTGATACGCAGTATTTT.

This clone was seen many times. The chain combines TRBV30 with TRBJ1-1; 7 nucleotides align to TRBD1. The trim removed 3 bases at V and 4 bases at J, leaving 8 bases unmatched. This CDR3 contains 14 residues. The germline CDR1 and CDR2 sequences are GTSNPN and SVGIG (reference sequence). The CDR3 DNA sequence: TGTGCCTGGAGACCGACAGGGAGGAGCACTGAAGCTTTCTTT. It is translated as CAWRPTGRSTEAFF.

This chain links TRBV6-4 with TRBJ2-1; 7 nucleotides agree with TRBD1. Germline V CDR1 and CDR2: MRHNA, SNTAGT. V trimming: 3 bases; J trimming: 7 bases; junction bases outside the gene matches: 0. This CDR3 contains 12 residues. In DNA, the CDR3 is TGTGCCAGCAGTGAACAGGGGAATGAGCAGTTCTTC. Residues: CASSEQGNEQFF.

The chain employs TRBV27 and TRBJ2-1, with unresolved D. V was pared by 7 bases and J by 8 bases, with 15 bases between. From germline, CDR1 is MNHEY and CDR2 SMNVEV (reference sequence). The CDR3 covers 13 residues. The CDR3 protein is CASKLPYGHEQFF. In nucleotides, the CDR3 is TGTGCCAGCAAATTACCGTATGGGCATGAGCAGTTCTTC.

The chain uses TRBV7-9 and TRBJ2-5, with D tentatively TRBD1 (5 bases). The CDR3 sequence is 13 residues long. V lost 8 bases and J lost 0, with 10 bases in between. CDR1 and CDR2 from the germline V gene are SEHNR and FQNEAQ (reference sequence). The CDR3: CASHPGYQETQYF. The CDR3 DNA is TGTGCCAGCCACCCAGGGTACCAAGAGACCCAGTACTTC.

The chain couples TRBV19 to TRBJ1-5; 8 bases agree with TRBD1. V was pared by 7 bases and J by 6 bases, with 5 bases of the junction left unmatched. The CDR3 is 13 amino acids. Germline V gene data show CDR1 as LNHDA and CDR2 as SQIVND (reference sequence). In DNA, the CDR3 is TGTGCCAGTAAGGACAGGGAGGGTCAGCCCCAGCATTTT. Its translation is CASKDREGQPQHF.

J is TRBJ2-1 and V is TRBV7-8; 13 bases fit TRBD2. Germline CDR1 and CDR2: SGHVS and FQNEAQ. The CDR3 has 16 amino acids. After removal of 4 bases from V and 9 bases from J, the junction contained 9 bases not matched to a gene. CDR3 in DNA: TGTGCCAGCAGCTCGACCGGGACTAGCGGGAACGGTGAGCAGTTCTTC. This translates into CASSSTGTSGNGEQFF. Filled out from reference TRBV7-8 and TRBJ2-1, the complete variable domain reads GAGVSQSPRYKVAKRGQDVALRCDPISGHVSLFWYQQALGQGPEFLTYFQNEAQLDKSGLPSDRFFAERPEGSVSTLKIQRTQQEDSAVYLCASSSTGTSGNGEQFFGPGTRLTVL.

The chain couples TRBV19 to TRBJ2-7; D is unclear. Between the trimmed V and J ends, which lost 5 bases and 7 bases, there was a span of 15 bases. Germline assignment: CDR1 LNHDA and CDR2 SQIVND (reference sequence). There are 13 residues in the CDR3. The CDR3 loop is CASSPEPPWEQYF. DNA of the CDR3: TGTGCCAGTAGTCCGGAGCCTCCGTGGGAGCAGTACTTC.

This clone has just one count. The chain joins TRBV12-3 or TRBV12-4 to TRBJ2-7, with D uncertain. The CDR3 is 12 amino acids. For the CDR3, the DNA is TGTGCTAGTAGCCATAACTTCTACGAGCAGTACTTC. It translates to CASSHNFYEQYF.

V is TRBV11-3 and J is TRBJ2-1, with 10 bases fitting TRBD2. CDR3 size: 18 residues. Per germline, CDR1 SGHNT and CDR2 YENEEA. V lost 5 bases, J lost 3 bases, and 13 bases stayed unmatched. The chain's CDR3 is CASSPRTSGMFFYNEQFF. CDR3 in DNA: TGTGCCAGCAGCCCCCGTACTAGCGGGATGTTTTTCTACAATGAGCAGTTCTTC.

The chain is built from TRBV20-1 and TRBJ2-5; D gene uncertain. Per the germline V gene, CDR1 is DFQATT and CDR2 is SNEGSKA (reference sequence). V shed 3 bases and J shed 5 bases, with 7 bases lying between them. The CDR3 consists of 11 residues. The DNA of the CDR3 is TGCAGTGCTAGGACCGGGGAGACCCAGTACTTC. It translates to CSARTGETQYF.

This chain links TRBV7-9 with TRBJ2-5, with TRBD2 identical over 8 bases. The V gene end was trimmed by 5 bases and the J gene end by 2 bases; junction bases not matched to a gene: 4. Germline-derived CDR1 and CDR2 are SEHNR and FQNEAQ (reference sequence). This CDR3 is built from 14 residues. As DNA, the CDR3 is TGTGCCAGCAGCGAACTAGCGGCTCAAGAGACCCAGTACTTC. Protein sequence: CASSELAAQETQYF. Together with reference TRBV7-9 and TRBJ2-5, the CDR3 gives the full variable domain: DTGVSQNPRHKITKRGQNVTFRCDPISEHNRLYWYRQTLGQGPEFLTYFQNEAQLEKSRLLSDRFSAERPKGSFSTLEIQRTEQGDSAMYLCASSELAAQETQYFGPGTRLLVL.

J is TRBJ1-1 and V is TRBV29-1; D uncertain. Trimming pared 3 bases from V and 0 bases from J, leaving 14 bases between. CDR1 and CDR2 from the germline V gene are SQVTM and ANQGSEA. The length of the CDR3 is 15 residues. The CDR3: CSVDSRLRMNTEAFF. CDR3 bases: TGCAGCGTTGACTCCCGTTTGAGAATGAACACTGAAGCTTTCTTT.

The rearrangement links TRBV6-6 to TRBJ1-5; 8 nucleotides match TRBD1. The V gene end was trimmed by 7 bases and the J gene end by 6 bases; junction bases not matched to a gene: 11. The CDR3 is made up of 15 amino acids. CDR1 is MNHNY and CDR2 is SVGAGI in the germline V gene (reference sequence). The CDR3 region is CASTRDRGSGQPQHF. In DNA form, the CDR3 reads TGTGCCAGCACTCGTGACAGGGGTAGCGGTCAGCCCCAGCATTTT.